Each of the 30 T cell receptor beta chains below was sequenced from the same sample in a study of Ad26.COV2.S vaccination and SARS-CoV-2 variants. Noted treatment: 15 to 20 received Ad26.COV2.S at low or high dose, single or two shots; several received placebo; per-sample allocation not given. Sampling occurred on day 63 after the first vaccine or placebo injection. Generated by immunoSEQ multiplex PCR, the TCRdb table keeps only in-frame clones and is missing some. The table lists hundreds of thousands of clones, roughly 90% of them singletons. The sequencing here drew on peripheral blood, taken in a trial of Ad26.COV2.S vaccine versus placebo. The receptors come from a person between 18 and 60 years old who received the Ad26.COV2.S COVID-19 vaccine or a placebo.

The V call is TRBV29-1, the J call TRBJ2-7; 12 bases fit TRBD2. This CDR3 comprises 15 residues. CDR1 SQVTM and CDR2 ANQGSEA come from the germline V gene. The junction had 7 bases not matched to a gene; V was cut back by 5 bases and J by 2 bases. Here the CDR3 reads CSVREGLAGPYEQYF. In nucleotides, the CDR3 is TGCAGCGTTAGGGAAGGACTAGCGGGGCCCTACGAGCAGTACTTC.

This clone appeared once. The rearrangement joins TRBV15 to TRBJ2-3, with D uncertain. The germline V gene has CDR1 LNHNV and CDR2 YYDKDF (reference sequence). The V end lost 1 base, the J end lost 0 bases, and 8 bases lay between the germline ends. The CDR3 has 15 residues. CDR3 sequence reads: CATSRATASTDTQYF. As DNA, the CDR3 is TGTGCCACCAGCAGAGCTACGGCTAGCACAGATACGCAGTATTTT.

The chain uses TRBV7-8 and TRBJ1-3; D is undetermined. Trimming shortened V by 5 bases and J by 0 bases, and 8 bases separated the two germline ends. The CDR3 has 14 residues. Germline V gene sequence: CDR1 SGHVS, CDR2 FQNEAQ. The CDR3 sequence: CASSLEASGNTIYF. The CDR3 nucleotides read TGTGCCAGCAGCCTTGAGGCCTCTGGAAACACCATATATTTT.

V usage is TRBV15 and J usage is TRBJ2-1, with 7 positions matching TRBD2. The J segment lost 7 bases and the V segment lost 0 bases, leaving 21 bases of the junction unmatched. The length of the CDR3 is 20 residues. In germline, CDR1 is LNHNV, CDR2 YYDKDF (reference sequence). The CDR3 sequence: CATSRDNLRGFVLAENEQFF. The DNA of the CDR3 is TGTGCCACCAGCAGAGACAATCTACGGGGTTTTGTGCTAGCGGAGAATGAGCAGTTCTTC. Based on the CDR3 plus reference TRBV15 and TRBJ2-1, the full variable domain is DAMVIQNPRYQVTQFGKPVTLSCSQTLNHNVMYWYQQKSSQAPKLLFHYYDKDFNNEADTPDNFQSRRPNTSFCFLDIRSPGLGDTAMYLCATSRDNLRGFVLAENEQFFGPGTRLTVL.

The sample holds one count of this clone. The V and J genes are TRBV27 and TRBJ2-4; 15 nucleotides line up with TRBD2. Looked up from germline, CDR1 is MNHEY and CDR2 is SMNVEV (reference sequence). V shed 6 bases, J shed 3 bases, and the junction held 12 bases outside the gene matches. CDR3 length equals 19 residues. The CDR3 sequence is CASRGTGTSGGHYKNIQYF. The CDR3, as DNA: TGTGCCAGCAGGGGCACCGGGACTAGCGGGGGGCATTACAAAAACATTCAGTACTTC.

The chain is built from TRBV4-1 and TRBJ2-7, with TRBD1 identical over 8 bases. The J segment lost 3 bases and the V segment lost 5 bases, leaving 6 bases of the junction unmatched. The CDR3 sequence is 14 residues long. Germline V gives CDR1 MGHRA, CDR2 YSYEKL. The CDR3 DNA sequence: TGCGCCAGCAGCTACCAAGACAGGGGCTACGAGCAGTACTTC. Residues: CASSYQDRGYEQYF.

This chain uses TRBV10-3 with TRBJ1-5; D remains unclear. The CDR3 is 13 amino acids. V lost 0 bases and J 2 bases, leaving 2 bases between the germline ends. Germline V gene lookup returns CDR1 ENHRY and CDR2 SYGVKD. This CDR3 is CAISESGNQPQHF. In DNA, the CDR3 is TGTGCCATCAGTGAGTCGGGCAATCAGCCCCAGCATTTT.

J is TRBJ2-7 and V is TRBV10-2, with 7 bases matching TRBD1. The CDR3 has 14 residues. Germline assignment: CDR1 WSHSY and CDR2 SAAADI. V dropped 6 bases and J dropped 0; count of bases not matched to a gene: 5. In nucleotides, the CDR3 is TGCGCCAGCAGACCGGGACAGAGCTCCTACGAGCAGTACTTC. It yields the protein CASRPGQSSYEQYF.

The chain employs TRBV6-5 and TRBJ1-5, with a weak D call TRBD1 (5 bases). Per germline, CDR1 MNHEY and CDR2 SVGAGI. Between the trimmed V and J ends, which lost 4 bases and 1 base, there was a span of 11 bases. This CDR3 has 15 residues. The CDR3 sequence: CASSSPRDSNQPQHF. CDR3 nucleotides: TGTGCCAGCAGTTCCCCTCGGGACAGCAATCAGCCCCAGCATTTT.

This clone was observed a single time. The CDR3 loop is CASSYSALYEQYF. The CDR3 bases are TGTGCCAGCAGTTACTCCGCCCTCTACGAGCAGTACTTC. The chain joins TRBV6-2 or TRBV6-3 to TRBJ2-7; D is undetermined. The germline V gene encodes CDR1 MNHEY and CDR2 SVGEGT. This CDR3 region has 13 residues. V shed 0 bases and J shed 3 bases, with 6 bases lying between them.

V is TRBV12-5 and J is TRBJ2-2; D ambiguous. The CDR3 has 14 amino acids. The V gene lost 4 bases and the J gene lost 4 bases, with 10 bases spanning the gap. The germline CDR1 and CDR2 sequences are LGHNT and FRNRAP. This CDR3 is CASGSEDFTGELFF. CDR3 sequence (DNA): TGTGCTAGTGGTTCCGAAGACTTCACCGGGGAGCTGTTTTTT.

This chain joins TRBV5-5 and TRBJ2-2; the D gene is possibly TRBD1 (6 bases). V lost 2 bases, J lost 5 bases, and 7 bases lay in between. The CDR3 extends over 13 amino acids. The V gene's germline CDR1 is SGHKS and CDR2 YYEKEE (reference sequence). The CDR3 sequence: CASSLQGTGELFF. In DNA, the CDR3 is TGTGCCAGCAGCTTACAGGGAACCGGGGAGCTGTTTTTT.

The chain couples TRBV3-1 (or the pseudogene TRBV3-2) to TRBJ2-7; TRBD2 agrees at 13 bases. V lost 0 bases to trimming and J lost 4 bases; unmatched junction nucleotides: 15. Looked up from germline, CDR1 is LGHDT and CDR2 is YNNKEL (reference sequence). The CDR3 loop spans 20 amino acids. The CDR3 DNA follows: TGTGCCAGCAGCCAAGATCTTGTGAAACTAGCGGGGGGGCTCTCATACGAGCAGTACTTC. This sequence encodes CASSQDLVKLAGGLSYEQYF.

Worth noting for this clone: Other DNA variants within this sample encode the same CDR3. The V gene is TRBV4-3, the J gene TRBJ2-7; tentatively, D is TRBD2 (6 bases). The V gene lost 4 bases and the J gene lost 4 bases, with 14 bases spanning the gap. The CDR3 is made up of 14 amino acids. The germline CDR1 and CDR2 sequences are LGHNA and YSLEER. CDR3 residues: CASSPGTGGYEQYF. The CDR3 DNA is TGCGCCAGCAGCCCCGGGACTGGCGGTTACGAGCAGTACTTC.

The rearrangement uses TRBV11-3 and TRBJ2-5, with TRBD1 as a possible D gene (5 bases). Deletions cut 3 bases from V and 5 bases from J, with 13 bases between. CDR1 is SGHNT, CDR2 YENEEA, per germline. This CDR3 is built from 14 residues. The CDR3 DNA sequence: TGTGCCAGCAGCTTGGGATCGAAGGGGGAGACCCAGTACTTC. Protein product: CASSLGSKGETQYF.

This clone was found a few times. The chain employs TRBV21-1 and TRBJ1-6; TRBD1 reflects the table's D call only, with no check against the DNA. TRBV21-1 is described as a pseudogene. The CDR3 loop spans 16 amino acids. CDR3 sequence: CASSKRGGFLRAPLHF. The CDR3 DNA is TGTGCCAGCAGCAAAAGAGGGGGCTTCTTAAGGGCACCCCTCCACTTT.

V is TRBV9 and J is TRBJ2-1, with D uncertain. The CDR3 sequence is 13 residues long. Per the germline V gene, CDR1 is SGDLS and CDR2 is YYNGEE. The V gene lost 0 bases and the J gene lost 6 bases, with 7 bases spanning the gap. CDR3 loop: CASSVDTPNEQFF. CDR3 coding DNA: TGTGCCAGCAGCGTAGACACTCCCAATGAGCAGTTCTTC.

In the case of this clone: Other DNA sequences of this sample code for an identical CDR3. The chain recombines TRBV6-5 with TRBJ2-2, with unresolved D. Between the trimmed V and J ends, which lost 2 bases and 1 base, there was a span of 5 bases. CDR3 size: 14 residues. Germline CDR1 is MNHEY and CDR2 is SVGAGI. CDR3 in amino acids: CASSYNGNTGELFF. For the CDR3, the DNA is TGTGCCAGCAGTTACAACGGGAACACCGGGGAGCTGTTTTTT.

The chain joins TRBV6-5 to TRBJ1-5; 7 bases are shared with TRBD1. The trim removed 6 bases at V and 6 bases at J, leaving 5 bases unmatched. This CDR3 region has 13 residues. CDR1 MNHEY and CDR2 SVGAGI come from the germline V gene. CDR3 DNA sequence: TGTGCCAGCAGGAATGACAGGGCTCAGCCCCAGCATTTT. Amino acids: CASRNDRAQPQHF.

The table lists this clone with a count of one. The J gene is TRBJ1-5, the V gene TRBV5-8, with D uncertain. V was cut by 3 bases and J by 0 bases, with 16 bases left in between. Germline V gives CDR1 SGHTS, CDR2 YDEGEE. This CDR3 spans 17 amino acids. CDR3 protein: CASSSHGSLYSNQPQHF. The CDR3 DNA reads TGTGCCAGCAGCTCACACGGTTCCCTCTATAGCAATCAGCCCCAGCATTTT.

This chain uses TRBV3-1 (or the pseudogene TRBV3-2) with TRBJ2-1; 9 positions agree with TRBD1. Germline-derived CDR1 and CDR2 are LGHDT and YNNKEL (reference sequence). V gave up 0 bases and J gave up 3 bases; unmatched junction bases: 0. The CDR3 runs 15 residues. The CDR3 DNA reads as TGTGCCAGCAGCCAAGAGGACAGGGGCTACAATGAGCAGTTCTTC. Its translation is CASSQEDRGYNEQFF.

The chain combines TRBV5-4 with TRBJ2-7, with 10 nucleotides matching TRBD2. The length of the CDR3 is 16 residues. CDR1 and CDR2 from the germline V gene are SGHNT and YYREEE (reference sequence). V was pared by 3 bases and J by 1 base, with 7 bases of the junction left unmatched. The CDR3 loop reads CASSYVAGGPSYEQYF. As DNA, the CDR3 is TGTGCCAGCAGCTATGTAGCGGGGGGACCATCCTACGAGCAGTACTTC.

This chain links TRBV4-3 with TRBJ2-1, with D maybe TRBD1 (5 bases). The CDR3 runs 13 residues. V was shortened by 4 bases and J by 5 bases, with 9 bases between the two germline ends. The germline CDR1 and CDR2 sequences are LGHNA and YSLEER. Written as DNA, the CDR3 is TGCGCCAGCAGCCCGACAGCCAACAATGAGCAGTTCTTC. This codes for CASSPTANNEQFF.

The chain joins TRBV10-1 to TRBJ1-1; D is uncertain. Germline CDR1 is WNHNN and CDR2 is SYGVQD (reference sequence). This CDR3 has 14 amino acids. V lost 2 bases and J 6 bases, leaving 13 bases between the germline ends. This CDR3 is CASSETRHPAEAFF. The DNA for the CDR3 is TGCGCCAGCAGTGAGACCCGGCATCCAGCTGAAGCTTTCTTT.

The V call is TRBV7-2, the J call TRBJ2-2; D ambiguous. V lost 1 base, J lost 4 bases, and 10 bases lay in between. From germline, CDR1 is SGHTA and CDR2 FQGNSA. This CDR3 has 15 amino acids. The CDR3 reads CASSLGSGSTGELFF. DNA of the CDR3: TGTGCCAGCAGCTTAGGTTCGGGTAGCACCGGGGAGCTGTTTTTT.

This clone was recorded once. The rearrangement uses TRBV4-1 and TRBJ2-1; 10 positions match TRBD2. This CDR3 has 18 residues. Germline values: CDR1 MGHRA, CDR2 YSYEKL. V was pared by 1 base and J by 5 bases, with 11 bases of the junction left unmatched. CDR3 region: CASSQAAPGTSGDNEQFF. The CDR3 nucleotides read TGCGCCAGCAGCCAAGCGGCCCCGGGAACTAGCGGGGACAATGAGCAGTTCTTC.

The J gene is TRBJ2-5, the V gene TRBV5-1; TRBD2 agrees at 14 bases. The germline gives CDR1 SGHRS, CDR2 YFSETQ. The junction had 9 bases not matched to a gene; V was cut back by 2 bases and J by 0 bases. The CDR3 spans 19 residues. CDR3 loop: CASSLIVTSGGVYQETQYF. The CDR3 bases are TGCGCCAGCAGCTTAATAGTGACTAGCGGGGGGGTGTACCAAGAGACCCAGTACTTC.

The V gene is TRBV5-6, the J gene TRBJ1-5, with D perhaps TRBD1 (5 bases). CDR1 is SGHDT, CDR2 YYEEEE, per germline. The V and J ends lost 0 bases and 6 bases respectively, with 13 bases between them. The CDR3 has 15 amino acids. Here the CDR3 reads CASSLDGGTGQPQHF. CDR3 bases: TGTGCCAGCAGCTTGGATGGGGGTACGGGTCAGCCCCAGCATTTT.

This clone appeared a single time. V is TRBV4-3 and J is TRBJ2-3, with D possibly matching TRBD1 (6 bases). Trimming took 0 bases from V and 5 from J, leaving 9 bases between them. Looked up from germline, CDR1 is LGHNA and CDR2 is YSLEER. The CDR3 is 14 amino acids. The CDR3 loop reads CASSQEPQGDTQYF. CDR3 bases: TGCGCCAGCAGCCAAGAACCACAGGGAGATACGCAGTATTTT.

This clone was seen a handful of times. The chain joins TRBV6-2 or TRBV6-3 to TRBJ1-2; 7 nucleotides align to TRBD1. The ends lost 2 bases at V and 3 bases at J; junction bases unmatched: 0. The CDR3 extends over 13 amino acids. From germline, CDR1 is MNHEY and CDR2 SVGEGT. The CDR3 DNA follows: TGTGCCAGCAGTTACGGGACAGACTATGGCTACACCTTC. Its translation is CASSYGTDYGYTF.